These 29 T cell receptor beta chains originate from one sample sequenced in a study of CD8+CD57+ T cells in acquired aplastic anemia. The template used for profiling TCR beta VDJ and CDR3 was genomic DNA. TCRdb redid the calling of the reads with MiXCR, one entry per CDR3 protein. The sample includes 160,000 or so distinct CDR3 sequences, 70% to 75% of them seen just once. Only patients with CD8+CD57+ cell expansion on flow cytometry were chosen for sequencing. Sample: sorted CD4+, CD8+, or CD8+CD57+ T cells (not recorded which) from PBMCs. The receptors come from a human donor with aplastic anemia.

CDR3 region: CASGTPSSGLAGTDTQYF. CDR3 DNA: TGTGCCAGCGGTACACCCAGCTCGGGACTAGCTGGCACAGATACGCAGTATTTT. The chain joins TRBV12-3 or TRBV12-4 to TRBJ2-3; 9 bases are a match to TRBD2. The CDR3 totals 18 residues. Germline trimming cut 8 bases from V and 1 base from J; bases unmatched to any gene: 16.

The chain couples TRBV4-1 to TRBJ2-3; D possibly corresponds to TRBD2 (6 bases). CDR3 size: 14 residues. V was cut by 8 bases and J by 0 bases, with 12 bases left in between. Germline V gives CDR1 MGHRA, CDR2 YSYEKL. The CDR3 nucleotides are TGCGCCAGCGGAGCGGGTGCTAGCACAGATACGCAGTATTTT. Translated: CASGAGASTDTQYF.

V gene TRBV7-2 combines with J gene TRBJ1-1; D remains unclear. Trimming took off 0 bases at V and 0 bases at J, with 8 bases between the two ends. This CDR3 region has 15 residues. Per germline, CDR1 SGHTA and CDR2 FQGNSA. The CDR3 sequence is CASSLASRMNTEAFF. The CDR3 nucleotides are TGTGCCAGCAGCTTAGCGAGCCGGATGAACACTGAAGCTTTCTTT.

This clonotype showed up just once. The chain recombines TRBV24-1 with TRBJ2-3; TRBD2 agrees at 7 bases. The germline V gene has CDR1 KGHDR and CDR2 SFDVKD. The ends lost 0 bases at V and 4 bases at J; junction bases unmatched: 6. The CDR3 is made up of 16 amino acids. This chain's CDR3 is CATSDLVRGGADTQYF. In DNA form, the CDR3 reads TGTGCCACCAGTGATTTGGTGAGGGGAGGGGCAGATACGCAGTATTTT.

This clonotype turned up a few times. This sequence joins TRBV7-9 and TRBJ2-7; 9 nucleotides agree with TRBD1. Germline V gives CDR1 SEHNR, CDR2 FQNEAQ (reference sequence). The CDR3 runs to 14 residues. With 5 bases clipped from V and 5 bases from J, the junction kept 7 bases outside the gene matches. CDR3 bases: TGTGCCAGCAGCCTCCGGGACAGGGCCGACGAGCAGTACTTC. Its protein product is CASSLRDRADEQYF.

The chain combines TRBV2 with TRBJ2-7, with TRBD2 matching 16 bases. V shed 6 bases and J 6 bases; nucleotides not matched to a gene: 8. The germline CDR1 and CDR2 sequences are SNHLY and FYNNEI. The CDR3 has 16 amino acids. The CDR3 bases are TGTGCCAGCAGGGAGGGACTAGCGGGGGGGCTACTCGAGCAGTACTTC. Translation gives CASREGLAGGLLEQYF.

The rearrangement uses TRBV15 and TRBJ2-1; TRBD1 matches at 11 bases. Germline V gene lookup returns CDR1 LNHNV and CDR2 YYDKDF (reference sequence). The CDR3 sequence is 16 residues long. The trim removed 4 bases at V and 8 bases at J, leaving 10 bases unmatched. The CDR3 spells CATSNMGQGDGHEQFF. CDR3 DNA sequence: TGTGCCACCAGCAATATGGGACAGGGGGACGGCCATGAGCAGTTCTTC.

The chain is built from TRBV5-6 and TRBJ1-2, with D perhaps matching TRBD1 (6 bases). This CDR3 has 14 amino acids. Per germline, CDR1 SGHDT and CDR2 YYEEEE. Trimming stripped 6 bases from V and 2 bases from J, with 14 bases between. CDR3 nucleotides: TGTGCCAGCAAGCTGGGGGGCTTGAACTATGGCTACACCTTC. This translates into CASKLGGLNYGYTF.

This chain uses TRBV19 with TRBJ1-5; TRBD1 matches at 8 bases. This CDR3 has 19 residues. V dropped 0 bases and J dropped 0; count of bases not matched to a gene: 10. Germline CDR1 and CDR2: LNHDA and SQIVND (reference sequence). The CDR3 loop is CASSIDHGQGPHSNQPQHF. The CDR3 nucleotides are TGTGCCAGTAGTATAGATCACGGACAGGGACCCCATAGCAATCAGCCCCAGCATTTT.

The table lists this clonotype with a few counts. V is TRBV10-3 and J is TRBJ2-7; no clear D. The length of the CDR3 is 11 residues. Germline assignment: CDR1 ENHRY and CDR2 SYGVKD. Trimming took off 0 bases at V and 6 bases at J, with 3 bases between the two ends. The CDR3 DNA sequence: TGTGCCATCAGTGAGTCTCGCGAGCAGTACTTC. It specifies CAISESREQYF.

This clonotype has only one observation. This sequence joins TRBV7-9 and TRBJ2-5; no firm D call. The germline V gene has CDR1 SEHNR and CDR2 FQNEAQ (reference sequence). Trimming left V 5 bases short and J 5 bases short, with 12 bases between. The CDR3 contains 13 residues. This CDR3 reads CASSLWQGETQYF. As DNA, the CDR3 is TGTGCCAGCAGCCTTTGGCAAGGGGAGACCCAGTACTTC.

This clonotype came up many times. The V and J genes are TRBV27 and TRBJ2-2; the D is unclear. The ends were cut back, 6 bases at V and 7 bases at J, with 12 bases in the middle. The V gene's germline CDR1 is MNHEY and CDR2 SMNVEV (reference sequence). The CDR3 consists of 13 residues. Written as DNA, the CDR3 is TGTGCCAGCAGCTGGTTCCCAGGCGGGGAGCTGTTTTTT. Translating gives CASSWFPGGELFF.

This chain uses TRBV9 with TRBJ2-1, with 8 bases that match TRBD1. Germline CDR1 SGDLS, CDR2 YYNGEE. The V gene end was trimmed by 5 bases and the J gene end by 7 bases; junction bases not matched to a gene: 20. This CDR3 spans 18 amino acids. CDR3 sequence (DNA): TGTGCCAGCAGTTACTCGTTATTCCGTCGGGACAGGAGGAATGAGCAGTTCTTC. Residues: CASSYSLFRRDRRNEQFF. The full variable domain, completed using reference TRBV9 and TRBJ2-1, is DSGVTQTPKHLITATGQRVTLRCSPRSGDLSVYWYQQSLDQGLQFLIQYYNGEERAKGNILERFSAQQFPDLHSELNLSSLELGDSALYFCASSYSLFRRDRRNEQFFGPGTRLTVL.

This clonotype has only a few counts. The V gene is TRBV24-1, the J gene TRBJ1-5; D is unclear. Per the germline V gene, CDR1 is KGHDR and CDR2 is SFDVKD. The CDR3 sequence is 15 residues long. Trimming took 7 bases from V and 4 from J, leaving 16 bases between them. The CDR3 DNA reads TGTGCCACCAGCCCCAAAGGACCGATTAATCAGCCCCAGCATTTT. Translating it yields CATSPKGPINQPQHF.

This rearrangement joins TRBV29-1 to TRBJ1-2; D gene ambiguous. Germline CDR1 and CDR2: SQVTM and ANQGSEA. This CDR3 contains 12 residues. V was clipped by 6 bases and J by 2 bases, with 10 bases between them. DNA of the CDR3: TGCAGCGTCGCGGCGGGAAACTATGGCTACACCTTC. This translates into CSVAAGNYGYTF.

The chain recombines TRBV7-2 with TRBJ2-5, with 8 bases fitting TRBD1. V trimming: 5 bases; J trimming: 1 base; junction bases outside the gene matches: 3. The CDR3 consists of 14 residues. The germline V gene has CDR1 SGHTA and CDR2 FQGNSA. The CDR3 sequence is CASSLDRGQETQYF. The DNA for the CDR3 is TGTGCCAGCAGCCTTGACAGGGGCCAAGAGACCCAGTACTTC.

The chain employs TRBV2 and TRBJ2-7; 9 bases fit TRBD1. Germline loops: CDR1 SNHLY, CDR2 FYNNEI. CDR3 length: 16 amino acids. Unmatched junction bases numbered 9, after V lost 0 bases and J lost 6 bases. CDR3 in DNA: TGTGCCAGCAGTGAAGCCTCCGGGACAGGGCTCCTCGAGCAGTACTTC. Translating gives CASSEASGTGLLEQYF.

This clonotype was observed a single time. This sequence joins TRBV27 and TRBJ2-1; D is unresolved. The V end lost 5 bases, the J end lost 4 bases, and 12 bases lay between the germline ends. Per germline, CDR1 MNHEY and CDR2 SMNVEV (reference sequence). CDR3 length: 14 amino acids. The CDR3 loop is CASSPGDDYNEQFF. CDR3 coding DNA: TGTGCCAGCAGTCCCGGAGACGATTACAATGAGCAGTTCTTC.

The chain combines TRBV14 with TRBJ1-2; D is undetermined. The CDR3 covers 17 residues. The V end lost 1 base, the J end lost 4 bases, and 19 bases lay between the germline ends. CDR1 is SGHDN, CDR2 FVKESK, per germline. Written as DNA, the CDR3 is TGTGCCAGCAGCCAAGTCTTTGCGTACAGTCTTGGCTATGGCTACACCTTC. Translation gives CASSQVFAYSLGYGYTF.

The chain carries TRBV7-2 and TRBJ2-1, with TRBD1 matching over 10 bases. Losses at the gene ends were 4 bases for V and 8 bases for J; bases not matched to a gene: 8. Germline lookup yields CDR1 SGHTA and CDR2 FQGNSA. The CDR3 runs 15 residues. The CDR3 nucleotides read TGTGCCAGCAGCTCCGGGACAGGGGTGGGCTATGAGCAGTTCTTC. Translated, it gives CASSSGTGVGYEQFF.

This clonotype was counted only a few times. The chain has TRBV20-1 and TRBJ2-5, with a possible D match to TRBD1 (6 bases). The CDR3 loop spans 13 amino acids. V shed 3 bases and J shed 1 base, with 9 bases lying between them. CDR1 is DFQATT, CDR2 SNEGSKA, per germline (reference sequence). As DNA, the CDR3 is TGCAGTGCTAGGGTAGGGGGCCAAGAGACCCAGTACTTC. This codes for CSARVGGQETQYF.

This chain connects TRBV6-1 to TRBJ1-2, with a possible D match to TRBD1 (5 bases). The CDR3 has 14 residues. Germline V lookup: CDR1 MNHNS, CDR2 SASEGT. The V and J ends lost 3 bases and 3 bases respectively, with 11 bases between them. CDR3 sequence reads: CASSEGDSYYGYTF. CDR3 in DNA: TGTGCCAGCAGTGAGGGGGATAGCTACTATGGCTACACCTTC.

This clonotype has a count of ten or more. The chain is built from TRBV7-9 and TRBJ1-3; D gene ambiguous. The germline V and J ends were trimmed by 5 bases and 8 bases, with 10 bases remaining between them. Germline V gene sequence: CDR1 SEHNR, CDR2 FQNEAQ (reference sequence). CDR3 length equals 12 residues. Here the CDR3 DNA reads TGTGCCAGCAGCCTCACGGTCGACACCATATATTTT. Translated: CASSLTVDTIYF.

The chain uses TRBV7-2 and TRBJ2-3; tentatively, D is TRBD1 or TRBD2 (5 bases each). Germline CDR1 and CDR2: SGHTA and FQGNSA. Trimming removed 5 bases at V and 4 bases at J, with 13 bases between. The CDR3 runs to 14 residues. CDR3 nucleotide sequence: TGTGCCAGCAGCCCCGACCTGGGGGCAGATACGCAGTATTTT. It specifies CASSPDLGADTQYF.

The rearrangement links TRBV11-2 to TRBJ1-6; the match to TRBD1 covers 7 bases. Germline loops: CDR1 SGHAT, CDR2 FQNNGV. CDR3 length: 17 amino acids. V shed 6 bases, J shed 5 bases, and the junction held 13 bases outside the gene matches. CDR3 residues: CASRYSSNRGNNSPLHF. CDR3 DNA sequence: TGTGCCAGCAGATATTCAAGTAACAGGGGAAATAATTCACCCCTCCACTTT.

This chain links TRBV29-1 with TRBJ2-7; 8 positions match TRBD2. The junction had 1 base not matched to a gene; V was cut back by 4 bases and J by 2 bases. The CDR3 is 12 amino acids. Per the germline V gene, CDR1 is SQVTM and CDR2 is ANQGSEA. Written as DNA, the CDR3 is TGCAGCGTTGTACTAGCGGCCTACGAGCAGTACTTC. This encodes CSVVLAAYEQYF.

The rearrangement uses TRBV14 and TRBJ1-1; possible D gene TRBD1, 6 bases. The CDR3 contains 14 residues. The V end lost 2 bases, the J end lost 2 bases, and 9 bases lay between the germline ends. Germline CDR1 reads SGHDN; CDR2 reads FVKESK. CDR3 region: CASSQTQGNTEAFF. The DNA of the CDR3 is TGTGCCAGCAGCCAAACACAGGGAAACACTGAAGCTTTCTTT.

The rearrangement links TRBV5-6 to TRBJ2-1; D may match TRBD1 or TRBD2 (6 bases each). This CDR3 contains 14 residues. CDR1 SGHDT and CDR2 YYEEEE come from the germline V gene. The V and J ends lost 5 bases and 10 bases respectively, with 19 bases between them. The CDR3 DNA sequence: TGTGCCAGCAGTTTACTGGGGGGCCGAGGGGAGCAGTTCTTC. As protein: CASSLLGGRGEQFF.

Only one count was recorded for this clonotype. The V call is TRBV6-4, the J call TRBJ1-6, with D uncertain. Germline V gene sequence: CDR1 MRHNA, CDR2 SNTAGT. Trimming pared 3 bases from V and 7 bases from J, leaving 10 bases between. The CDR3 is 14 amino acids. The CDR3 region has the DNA TGTGCCAGCAGTGATGGGAACAGAAATTCACCCCTCCACTTT. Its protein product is CASSDGNRNSPLHF.